Included here is one T cell receptor (beta chain) sequence, with context. No antigen is known for it. No base-level quality is on record; no much larger clone is a single base apart. A patient counted as having stable Graves' hyperthyroidism if no progression to ophthalmopathy occurred over 18 months of follow-up. Hyperthyroidism patients were aged 18 to 65 years and newly diagnosed, with disease duration of less than 2 months. Patients with uncontrolled infections, other autoimmune diseases, pregnancy or lactation were excluded. Diagnoses were established on the basis of clinical symptoms, serum thyroxine and TRAb, thyroid ultrasound, and orbital computed tomography. Trizol reagent was used to extract total RNA, and RNA quality was then checked on an Agilent 2100 Bioanalyzer. The TCR beta CDR3 regions were amplified from the RNA transcripts. The TCR CDR3 was subjected to a first round of RT-PCR using the HTBI primer set and the Qiagen OneStep RT-PCR kit. Libraries were constructed in a second round of multiplex PCR, after which size selection and purification were carried out. Sequencing of the libraries was done on an Illumina HiSeq2000 using paired-end 100 bp reads. Turning to the authors' computational methods: SOAPnuke was used to process the raw data, with reads discarded if the reads contained adapters or uncalled bases, had a mean Phred below 15, or lacked an exact constant-primer or identifier match. COPE v1.2.5 was used to merge high-quality paired reads, and clonotypes were defined as unique nucleotide sequences. Clonotypes were aligned to IMGT TRBV, TRBD and TRBJ reference segments using MiTCR v1.1. The analysis included only V-J combinations with a frequency above 0.0001, which together covered more than 98% of the repertoires. The TCS score was defined as F50 (clonal expansion) divided by E x V (chaos), with BLOSUM62-based TCRdist calculated between CDR3 peptides within each V-J. Welch's t-statistics and random forest reduced fewer than 550 V-J features to 13, which were used in a naive Bayes classifier (R e1071). TCRdb trimmed public reads at Q25 via fastp, called clones via MiXCR and kept in-frame beta chains. Entries are consolidated by CDR3 protein sequence, retaining the most common genes and DNA. TCRdb, not the authors, supplied the V and J calls. For this sample there are hundreds of thousands of distinct CDR3 sequences; roughly 50% appear just once. Approximately 8.2% of the sample belongs to the ten largest clones.

The data belong to a study of T cells in Graves' hyperthyroidism and ophthalmopathy (dated by TCRdb to about 2019). Background for the entire study: A discovery cohort of approximately 100 patients, roughly 45 with Graves' ophthalmopathy and about 58 with stable Graves' hyperthyroidism, was used to find distinguishing TCR V-J signatures. Whether ophthalmopathy could be predicted prospectively was tested in an independent validation cohort made up of some 20 hyperthyroidism patients plus 17 patients who later progressed to ophthalmopathy. The 100 discovery patients were randomly split 7:3 into training and test sets. After blood sampling, hyperthyroidism patients were treated with methimazole at a starting dose of 30 mg daily, and ophthalmopathy patients were treated with high-dose intravenous methylprednisolone. In addition, the study compared T-cell repertoires in thyroid tissue and in blood from six Graves' hyperthyroidism patients. According to the paper, TCR Vbeta CDR3 sequencing was carried out on some 130 peripheral blood samples, which came from under 50 ophthalmopathy, some 73 hyperthyroidism and approximately 17 progressor patients. Study-wide conclusions, independent of this receptor: In validation, the model predicted progression to ophthalmopathy with approximately 71% sensitivity and 72% to 85% specificity, a median of 6.5 months before onset. Most expanded thyroid clonotypes (frequency above 0.001) were also found in blood, which suggests that blood repertoires may mirror thyroid immune responses. Sample size was not statistically predetermined, and blinding of investigators to group allocation was not performed. In cross-validation, a model built on a 13 V-J signature told ophthalmopathy apart from stable hyperthyroidism with under 90% sensitivity and roughly 83% specificity, and in testing the same model reached 80%/75%.

Sequenced material: peripheral blood or thyroid tissue (not recorded which). The clonotype comes from a woman under 30 with Graves' hyperthyroidism. Donor details come from another sample of the same person, matched by shared clones.

The DNA is as follows: TGTGCCAGCAGCCACGGGAGTATCTCCGGGGAGCTGTTTTTT. It translates as CASSHGSISGELFF. The chain joins TRBV19 to TRBJ2-2, and possibly TRBD2, on 6 matching bases. The CDR3 starts with the cysteine, ends with the phenylalanine, and has 14 residues. The sequence is cut down to CDR3 DNA, 42 bases in frame from base 1. The CDR1 and CDR2 encoded by the germline V gene (reference sequence) are LNHDA and SQIVND. The V end loses 9 bases and the J end loses 6 bases, and a stretch of 17 bases separates them.